These 9 T cell receptor beta chains originate from one sample sequenced in a study of early T cells in non-severe SARS-CoV-2 infection. TCRdb called the 5' RACE reads again in MiXCR, with one record for every CDR3 protein. The sample carries 45,000 to 55,000 distinct CDR3 sequences, 8.5% to 10% recorded once. Source material: whole blood. These receptor sequences come from an adult who was a healthcare worker with PCR-confirmed SARS-CoV-2 infection or an uninfected control (not recorded which).

This clonotype has a count of ten or more. The V call is TRBV27, the J call TRBJ1-2, with D perhaps matching TRBD1 (6 bases). This CDR3 contains 13 residues. Deletions cut 5 bases from V and 7 bases from J, with 14 bases between. In germline, CDR1 is MNHEY, CDR2 SMNVEV (reference sequence). CDR3 bases: TGTGCCAGCAGTCCCACAGGGCTGTTTGGCTACACCTTC. Amino acid sequence: CASSPTGLFGYTF.

This clonotype was recorded a few times. J is TRBJ2-7 and V is TRBV20-1; a possible D gene is TRBD2 (5 bases). V lost 0 bases and J 2 bases, leaving 17 bases between the germline ends. Germline V gene data show CDR1 as DFQATT and CDR2 as SNEGSKA (reference sequence). The CDR3 covers 16 residues. Here the CDR3 DNA reads TGCAGTGCTAGAGACCGTGGGCGGGTATTAACCTACGAGCAGTACTTC. Protein product: CSARDRGRVLTYEQYF.

The chain employs TRBV6-5 and TRBJ1-5; D remains unclear. This CDR3 comprises 14 residues. The germline V and J ends were trimmed by 2 bases and 0 bases, with 5 bases remaining between them. The V gene's germline CDR1 is MNHEY and CDR2 SVGAGI. As DNA, the CDR3 is TGTGCCAGCAGTTACAGCTATAGCAATCAGCCCCAGCATTTT. Translating gives CASSYSYSNQPQHF.

This clonotype was detected only once. One end of the junction does not line up with germline, which may come from a read error. The chain joins TRBV11-2 to TRBJ2-7; no reliable D call. Germline CDR1 SGHAT, CDR2 FQNNGV. This CDR3 contains 11 residues. This CDR3 reads CANSPHYEQYF. In DNA form, the CDR3 reads TGTGCCAACAGCCCGCACTACGAGCAGTACTTC.

The J gene is TRBJ2-2, the V gene TRBV29-1; either TRBD1 or TRBD2 may fit D (5 bases each). This CDR3 spans 16 amino acids. Trimming pared 1 base from V and 4 bases from J, leaving 16 bases between. CDR1 is SQVTM and CDR2 is ANQGSEA in the germline V gene. The CDR3 DNA reads TGCAGCGTTGAAGCCCTGGAGAGGGGCGGCACCGGGGAGCTGTTTTTT. Protein product: CSVEALERGGTGELFF.

The J gene is TRBJ2-1, the V gene TRBV28; D is ambiguous. V shed 7 bases and J shed 0 bases, with 7 bases lying between them. This CDR3 has 13 amino acids. Germline CDR1 is MDHEN and CDR2 is SYDVKM. CDR3 loop: CASKVSSYNEQFF. CDR3 nucleotide sequence: TGTGCCAGCAAAGTGAGCTCCTACAATGAGCAGTTCTTC.

The J gene is TRBJ2-1, the V gene TRBV20-1, with a tentative D call TRBD2 (5 bases). V lost 4 bases and J lost 11, with 18 bases in between. This CDR3 spans 13 amino acids. Germline V gene lookup returns CDR1 DFQATT and CDR2 SNEGSKA (reference sequence). CDR3 in amino acids: CSAKIPREIKQFF. In DNA form, the CDR3 reads TGCAGTGCTAAGATTCCTAGGGAGATCAAGCAGTTCTTC.

This clonotype was picked up many times. This chain joins TRBV20-1 and TRBJ1-4; D remains unclear. Deletions cut 4 bases from V and 11 bases from J, with 20 bases between. This CDR3 has 14 residues. Germline CDR1 DFQATT, CDR2 SNEGSKA (reference sequence). CDR3 nucleotide sequence: TGCAGTGCTACGCACCGGGAGATAACTGGGAAACTGTTTTTT. Translated, it gives CSATHREITGKLFF.

The sample holds many counts of this clonotype. The V call is TRBV5-1, the J call TRBJ2-2; D unclear. Trimming took off 7 bases at V and 6 bases at J, with 7 bases between the two ends. This CDR3 spans 11 amino acids. Germline CDR1 and CDR2: SGHRS and YFSETQ. CDR3 coding DNA: TGCGCCAGCTCCCCTTCCGGGGAGCTGTTTTTT. Translated, it gives CASSPSGELFF. Using reference TRBV5-1 and TRBJ2-2 for the parts outside the CDR3, the full variable domain is KAGVTQTPRYLIKTRGQQVTLSCSPISGHRSVSWYQQTPGQGLQFLFEYFSETQRNKGNFPGRFSGRQFSNSRSEMNVSTLELGDSALYLCASSPSGELFFGEGSRLTVL.